In this sample, the clone carrying this T cell receptor beta chain turned up many times. Its cognate antigen is unknown. Built from TCR beta cDNA, the libraries had unique molecular identifiers in them. It was from about 0.98 to 11 million T cells that some 500,000 cDNA molecules came. TCRdb reprocessed the PCR reads with MiXCR, giving one entry per CDR3 protein. The sample lists some 500,000 distinct CDR3 sequences, 45% seen once, with around 10% in the top ten. The entry originates in a study of post-analysis software for immune sequencing data. Study information: Relapsing-remitting, secondary progressive and progressive-relapsing multiple sclerosis courses were included.

Deletions cut 7 bases from V and 3 bases from J, with 10 bases between. CDR1 and CDR2 (germline): SQVTM, ANQGSEA. The CDR3 runs to 11 residues. General study results and limits: Multiple sclerosis patients showed significantly lower normalized Chao1 diversity than controls did. Patients carried roughly five TRBV segments more frequently than controls did, and TRBV5-6, TRBV5-1 and TRBV20-1 were among them. Same-batch samples co-clustered strongly by F measure.

Input material: blood. The origin of this receptor is a girl aged 10 to 17 with multiple sclerosis. The chain couples TRBV29-1 to TRBJ2-7; no firm D call. CDR3 amino acids: CSAETGYEQYF. The DNA for the CDR3 is TGCAGCGCCGAAACCGGCTACGAGCAGTACTTC.